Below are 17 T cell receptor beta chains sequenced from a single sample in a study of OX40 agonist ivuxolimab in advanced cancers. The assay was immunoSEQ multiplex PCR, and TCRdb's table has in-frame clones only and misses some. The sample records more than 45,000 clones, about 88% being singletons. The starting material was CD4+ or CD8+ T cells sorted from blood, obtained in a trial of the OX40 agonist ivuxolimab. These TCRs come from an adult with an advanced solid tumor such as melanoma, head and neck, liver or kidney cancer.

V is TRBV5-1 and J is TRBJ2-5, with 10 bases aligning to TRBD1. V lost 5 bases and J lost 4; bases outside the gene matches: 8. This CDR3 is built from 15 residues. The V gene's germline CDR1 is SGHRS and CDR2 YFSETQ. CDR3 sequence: CASSATGGRGETQYF. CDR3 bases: TGCGCCAGCAGTGCGACAGGGGGCCGAGGAGAGACCCAGTACTTC.

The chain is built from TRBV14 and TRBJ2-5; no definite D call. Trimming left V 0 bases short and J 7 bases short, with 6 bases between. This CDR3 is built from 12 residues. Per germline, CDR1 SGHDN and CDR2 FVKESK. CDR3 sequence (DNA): TGTGCCAGCAGCCAAGAATCTCGGACCCAGTACTTC. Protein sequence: CASSQESRTQYF.

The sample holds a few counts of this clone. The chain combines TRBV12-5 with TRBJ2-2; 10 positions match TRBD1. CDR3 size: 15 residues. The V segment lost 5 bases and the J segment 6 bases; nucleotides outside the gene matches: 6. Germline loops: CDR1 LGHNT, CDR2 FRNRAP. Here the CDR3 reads CASGPGTGVSGELFF. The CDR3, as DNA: TGTGCTAGTGGTCCGGGGACAGGGGTGTCCGGGGAGCTGTTTTTT.

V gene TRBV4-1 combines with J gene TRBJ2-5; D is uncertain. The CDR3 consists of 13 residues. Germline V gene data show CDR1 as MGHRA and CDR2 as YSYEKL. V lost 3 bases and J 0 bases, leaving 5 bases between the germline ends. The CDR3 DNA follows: TGCGCCAGCAGCCACACGTACCAAGAGACCCAGTACTTC. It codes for CASSHTYQETQYF.

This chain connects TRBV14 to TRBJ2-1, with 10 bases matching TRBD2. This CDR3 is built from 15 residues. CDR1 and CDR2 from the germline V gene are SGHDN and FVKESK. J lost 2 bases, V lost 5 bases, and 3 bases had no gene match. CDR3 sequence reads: CASSTTSGAYNEQFF. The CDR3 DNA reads TGTGCCAGCAGCACCACTAGCGGGGCCTACAATGAGCAGTTCTTC.

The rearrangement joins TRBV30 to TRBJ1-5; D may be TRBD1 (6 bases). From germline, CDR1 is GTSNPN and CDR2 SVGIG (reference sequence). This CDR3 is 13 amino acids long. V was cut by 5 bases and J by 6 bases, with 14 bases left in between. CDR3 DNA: TGTGCCTGGGGGGCAGGGGACGGTCAGCCCCAGCATTTT. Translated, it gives CAWGAGDGQPQHF. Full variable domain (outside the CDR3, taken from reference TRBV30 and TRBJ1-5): SQTIHQWPATLVQPVGSPLSLECTVEGTSNPNLYWYRQAAGRGLQLLFYSVGIGQISSEVPQNLSASRPQDRQFILSSKKLLLSDSGFYLCAWGAGDGQPQHFGDGTRLSIL.

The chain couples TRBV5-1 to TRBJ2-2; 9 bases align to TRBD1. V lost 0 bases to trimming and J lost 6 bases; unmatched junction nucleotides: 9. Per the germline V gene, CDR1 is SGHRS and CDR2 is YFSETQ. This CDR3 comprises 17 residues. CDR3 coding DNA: TGCGCCAGCAGCTTGGCCGCAGGGACAGGGTTTTCCGGGGAGCTGTTTTTT. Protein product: CASSLAAGTGFSGELFF.

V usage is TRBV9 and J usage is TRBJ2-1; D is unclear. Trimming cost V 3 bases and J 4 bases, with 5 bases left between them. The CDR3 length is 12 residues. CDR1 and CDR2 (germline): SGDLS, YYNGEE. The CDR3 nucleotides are TGTGCCAGCAGCGCACAGTACAATGAGCAGTTCTTC. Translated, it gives CASSAQYNEQFF.

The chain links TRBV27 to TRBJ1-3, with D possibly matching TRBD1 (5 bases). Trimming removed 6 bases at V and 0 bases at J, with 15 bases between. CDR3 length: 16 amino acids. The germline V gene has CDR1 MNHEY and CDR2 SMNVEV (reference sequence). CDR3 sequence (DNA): TGTGCCAGCAGCCCTGGAGGGGTTAGCTCTGGAAACACCATATATTTT. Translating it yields CASSPGGVSSGNTIYF.

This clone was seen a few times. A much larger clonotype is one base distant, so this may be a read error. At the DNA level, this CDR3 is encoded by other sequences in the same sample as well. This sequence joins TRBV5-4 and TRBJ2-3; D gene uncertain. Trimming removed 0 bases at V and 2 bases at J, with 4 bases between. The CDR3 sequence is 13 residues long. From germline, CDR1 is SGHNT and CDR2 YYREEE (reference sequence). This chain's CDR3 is CASSLGSTDTQYF. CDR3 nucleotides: TGTGCCAGCAGCTTGGGTTCCACAGATACGCAGTATTTT.

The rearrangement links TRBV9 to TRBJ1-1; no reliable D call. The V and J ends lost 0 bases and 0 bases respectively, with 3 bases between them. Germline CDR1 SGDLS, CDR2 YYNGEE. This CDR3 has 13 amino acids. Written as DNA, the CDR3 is TGTGCCAGCAGCGTAGCTATGAACACTGAAGCTTTCTTT. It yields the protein CASSVAMNTEAFF.

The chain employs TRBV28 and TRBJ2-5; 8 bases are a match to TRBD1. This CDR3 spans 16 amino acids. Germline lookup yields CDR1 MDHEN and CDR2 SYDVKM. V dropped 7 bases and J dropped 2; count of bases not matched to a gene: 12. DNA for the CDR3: TGTGCCAGCACCAACCTAAGGGGGACAGGACAAGAGACCCAGTACTTC. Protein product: CASTNLRGTGQETQYF.

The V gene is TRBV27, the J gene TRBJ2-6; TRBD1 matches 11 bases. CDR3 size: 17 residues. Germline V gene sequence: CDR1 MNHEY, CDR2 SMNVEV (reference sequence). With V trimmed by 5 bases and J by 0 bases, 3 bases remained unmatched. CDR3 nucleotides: TGTGCCAGCAGTAAGGGACAGGGGGACTCTGGGGCCAACGTCCTGACTTTC. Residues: CASSKGQGDSGANVLTF.

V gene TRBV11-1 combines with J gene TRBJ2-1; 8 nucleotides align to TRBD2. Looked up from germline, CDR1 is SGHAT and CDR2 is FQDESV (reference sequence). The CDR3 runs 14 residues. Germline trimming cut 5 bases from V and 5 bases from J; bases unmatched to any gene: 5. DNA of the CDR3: TGTGCCAGCAGCACCAGCGGGAGTCACAATGAGCAGTTCTTC. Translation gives CASSTSGSHNEQFF.

CDR3 nucleotides: TGCGCCAGCAGCTTGGGGAGCTCCTACGAGCAGTACTTC. It encodes CASSLGSSYEQYF. V is TRBV5-1 and J is TRBJ2-7; D is unclear. V lost 0 bases and J 0 bases, leaving 4 bases between the germline ends. Germline CDR1 reads SGHRS; CDR2 reads YFSETQ. The CDR3 is 13 amino acids. The entire variable domain, with the rest obtained from reference TRBV5-1 and TRBJ2-7, is as follows: KAGVTQTPRYLIKTRGQQVTLSCSPISGHRSVSWYQQTPGQGLQFLFEYFSETQRNKGNFPGRFSGRQFSNSRSEMNVSTLELGDSALYLCASSLGSSYEQYFGPGTRLTVT.

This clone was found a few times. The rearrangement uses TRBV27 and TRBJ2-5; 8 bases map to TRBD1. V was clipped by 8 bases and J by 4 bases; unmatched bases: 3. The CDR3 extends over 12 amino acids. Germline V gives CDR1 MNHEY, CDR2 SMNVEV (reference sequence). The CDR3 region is CASGQGGETQYF. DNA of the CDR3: TGTGCCAGCGGACAGGGAGGAGAGACCCAGTACTTC.

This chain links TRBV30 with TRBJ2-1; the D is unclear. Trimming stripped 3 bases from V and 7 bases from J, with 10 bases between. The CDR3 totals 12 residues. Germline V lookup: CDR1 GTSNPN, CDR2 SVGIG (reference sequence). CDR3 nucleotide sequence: TGTGCCTGGAGCAGTTTTGTAAATGAGCAGTTCTTC. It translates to CAWSSFVNEQFF.